This T cell receptor (beta chain) was captured in a study of blood T cell repertoires in COVID-19 (dated by TCRdb to about 2020). With respect to the entire study: Samples from collaborators originated in the United States, Italy and Spain and spanned both the acute and convalescent phases of COVID-19. The material from the prospective study consisted of cDNA or gDNA derived from T cells, B-cell-depleted T cells, or PBMCs. The dataset comprised deeply sampled blood TCRbeta repertoires from subjects exposed to, actively infected with, or recovered from COVID-19. The repertoires were made available in a free public database intended to serve as a resource for research on the immune response to SARS-CoV-2. The samples were drawn from two sources: the first 160 participants of the ongoing ImmuneRACE study, and some 1,300 subjects contributed by 6 global collaborators. The sample metadata nearly always contained a de-identified subject ID, COVID-19 status, age in years and sex. Where available, HLA class I and class II types were taken from metadata supplied by the sample provider and were not determined by assay-based typing. General conclusions and limits of the study: Clinical and demographic metadata were provided uncurated, with the amount varying by source and participant.

The CDR3 contains 16 residues, cysteine and phenylalanine counted. Only the CDR3 DNA is retained, 48 bases long and in frame from the first base. Per the germline V gene (reference sequence), MNHEY is the CDR1 and SMNVEV is the CDR2. Trimmed from V: 4 bases; trimmed from J: 4 bases; junction bases lacking a gene match: 11. With regard to this clone: Its antigen is currently not known. No quality values exist for individual bases; no much larger clone is one base distant.

TCRbeta CDR3 regions were amplified from genomic DNA by means of the immunoSEQ Assay, a bias-controlled multiplex PCR. The study's processing was this. Nucleated cell counts per sample were estimated from amplification of reference gene primers within the assay. Sequence reads were collapsed and filtered to measure the absolute abundance of every unique TCRbeta CDR3 rearrangement. For each sample, productive Simpson clonality was calculated as the square root of Simpson's diversity index across productive rearrangements. This is the immuneACCESS table as TCRdb keeps it, with only in-frame sequences that have V and J called. A part of the clones is gone; compared with another copy, unresolved V genes explain less than half, and the rest is unexplained. That table supplies the V and J calls and clone size; D and trimming were determined from the DNA. This sample comprises around 68,000 clones, roughly 77% of them detected only once. The biggest ten clones account for around a tenth of the sample.

Whole blood was collected in K2EDTA tubes by collaborating institutions according to the institutions' own protocols. Collaborator samples were shipped for TCRbeta analysis as frozen whole blood, isolated PBMCs, or DNA extracted from either sample type. The receptor's source is a human donor in a cohort sampled during active COVID-19. Sequencing used peripheral blood. The receptor chain draws on TRBV27 and TRBJ2-5; TRBD2 matches 8 bases in the middle. The CDR3 protein: CASSYRAGVGAETQYF. The nucleotide sequence reads TGTGCCAGCAGTTACCGAGCGGGGGTTGGGGCAGAGACCCAGTACTTC.